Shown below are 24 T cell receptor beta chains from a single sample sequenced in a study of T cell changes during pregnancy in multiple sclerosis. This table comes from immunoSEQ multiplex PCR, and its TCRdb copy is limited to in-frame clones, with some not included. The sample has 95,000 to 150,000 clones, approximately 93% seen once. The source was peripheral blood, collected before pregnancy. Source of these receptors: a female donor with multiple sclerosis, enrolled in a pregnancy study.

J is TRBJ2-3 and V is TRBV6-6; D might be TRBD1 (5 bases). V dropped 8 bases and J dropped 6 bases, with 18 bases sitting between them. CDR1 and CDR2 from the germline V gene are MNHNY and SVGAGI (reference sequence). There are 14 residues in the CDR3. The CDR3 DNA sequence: TGTGCCAGCCTAGACGCTCTAAAGGGGGATACGCAGTATTTT. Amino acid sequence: CASLDALKGDTQYF.

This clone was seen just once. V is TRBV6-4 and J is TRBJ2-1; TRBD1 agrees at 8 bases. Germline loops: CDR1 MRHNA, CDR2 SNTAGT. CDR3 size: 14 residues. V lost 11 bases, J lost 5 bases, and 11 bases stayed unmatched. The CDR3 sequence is CACKLTDRDNEQFF. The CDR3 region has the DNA TGTGCCTGCAAGCTTACGGACAGGGACAATGAGCAGTTCTTC.

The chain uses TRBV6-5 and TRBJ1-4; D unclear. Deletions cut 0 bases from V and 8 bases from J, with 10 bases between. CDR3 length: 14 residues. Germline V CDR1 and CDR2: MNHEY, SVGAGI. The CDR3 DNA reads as TGTGCCAGCAGTTACTCGGCAGGTGGCGAAAAACTGTTTTTT. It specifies CASSYSAGGEKLFF.

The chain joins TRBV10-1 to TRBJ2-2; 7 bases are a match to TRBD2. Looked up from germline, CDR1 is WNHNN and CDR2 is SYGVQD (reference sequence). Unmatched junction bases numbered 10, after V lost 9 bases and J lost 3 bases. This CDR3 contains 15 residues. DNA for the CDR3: TGCGCCAGTCAGGCGGGAGCGATCGACACCGGGGAGCTGTTTTTT. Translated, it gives CASQAGAIDTGELFF.

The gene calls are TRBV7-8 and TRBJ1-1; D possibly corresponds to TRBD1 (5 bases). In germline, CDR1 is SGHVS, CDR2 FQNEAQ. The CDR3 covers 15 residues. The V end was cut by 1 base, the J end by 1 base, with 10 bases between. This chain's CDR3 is CASSLGGPTNTEAFF. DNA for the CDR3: TGTGCCAGCAGCTTAGGGGGCCCTACGAACACTGAAGCTTTCTTT.

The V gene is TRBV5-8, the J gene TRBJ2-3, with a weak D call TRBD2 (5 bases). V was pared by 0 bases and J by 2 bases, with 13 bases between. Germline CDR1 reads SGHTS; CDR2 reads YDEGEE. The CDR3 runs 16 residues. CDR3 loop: CASSLGGKTYTDTQYF. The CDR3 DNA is TGTGCCAGCAGCTTGGGAGGGAAAACCTACACAGATACGCAGTATTTT.

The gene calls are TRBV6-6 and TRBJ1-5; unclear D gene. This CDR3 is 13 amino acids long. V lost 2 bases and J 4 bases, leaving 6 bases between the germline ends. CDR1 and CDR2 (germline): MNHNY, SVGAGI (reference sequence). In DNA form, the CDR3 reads TGTGCCAGCAGTTACGGAGGGAATCAGCCCCAGCATTTT. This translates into CASSYGGNQPQHF.

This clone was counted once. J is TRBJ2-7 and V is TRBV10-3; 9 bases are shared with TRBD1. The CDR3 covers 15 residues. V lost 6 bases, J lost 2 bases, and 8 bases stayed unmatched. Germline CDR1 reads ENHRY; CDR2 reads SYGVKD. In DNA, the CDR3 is TGTGCCATCAGCCCGGGGGACAGGGTGGCCTACGAGCAGTACTTC. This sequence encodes CAISPGDRVAYEQYF.

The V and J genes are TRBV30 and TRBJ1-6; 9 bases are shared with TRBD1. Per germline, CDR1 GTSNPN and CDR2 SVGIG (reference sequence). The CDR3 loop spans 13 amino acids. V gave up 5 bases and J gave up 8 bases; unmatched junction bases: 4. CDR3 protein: CAWETGGYSPLHF. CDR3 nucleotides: TGTGCCTGGGAGACAGGGGGATATTCACCCCTCCACTTT.

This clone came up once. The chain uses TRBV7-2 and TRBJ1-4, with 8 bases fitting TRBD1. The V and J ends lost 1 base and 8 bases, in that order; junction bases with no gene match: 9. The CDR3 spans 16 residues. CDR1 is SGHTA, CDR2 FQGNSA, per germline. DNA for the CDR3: TGTGCCAGCAGCTTAGTACAGGGGGTGATTCGAGAAAAACTGTTTTTT. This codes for CASSLVQGVIREKLFF.

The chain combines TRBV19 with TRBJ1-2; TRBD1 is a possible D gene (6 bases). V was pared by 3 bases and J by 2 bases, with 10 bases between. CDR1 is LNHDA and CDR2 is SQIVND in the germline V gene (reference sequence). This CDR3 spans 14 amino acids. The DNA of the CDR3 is TGTGCCAGTAGTATTGCAGGGGCCAACTATGGCTACACCTTC. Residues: CASSIAGANYGYTF.

The CDR3 region has the DNA TGTGCCAGCTCAGCGGAGACCAATAGCAATCAGCCCCAGCATTTT. Encoded protein: CASSAETNSNQPQHF. The genes are TRBV18 and TRBJ1-5, with D unclear. V lost 5 bases, J lost 0 bases, and 11 bases lay in between. The CDR3 spans 15 residues. CDR1 and CDR2 from the germline V gene are KGHSH and LQKENI.

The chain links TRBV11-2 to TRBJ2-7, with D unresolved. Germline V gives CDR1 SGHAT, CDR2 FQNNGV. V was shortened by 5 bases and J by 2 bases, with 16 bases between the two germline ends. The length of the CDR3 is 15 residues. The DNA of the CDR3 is TGTGCCAGCAGCAAAGACTCCTCGCTTACCTACGAGCAGTACTTC. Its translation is CASSKDSSLTYEQYF.

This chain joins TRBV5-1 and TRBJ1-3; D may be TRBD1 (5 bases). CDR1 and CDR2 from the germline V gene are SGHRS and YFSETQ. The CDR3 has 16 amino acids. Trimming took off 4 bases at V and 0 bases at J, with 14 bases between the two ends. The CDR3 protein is CASSISLGPSGNTIYF. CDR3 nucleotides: TGCGCCAGCAGCATCTCCCTGGGGCCCTCTGGAAACACCATATATTTT.

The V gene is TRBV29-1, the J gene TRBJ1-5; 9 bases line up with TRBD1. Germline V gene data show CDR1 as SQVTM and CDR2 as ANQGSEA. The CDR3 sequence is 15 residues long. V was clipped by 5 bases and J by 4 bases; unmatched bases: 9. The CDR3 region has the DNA TGCAGCGTTTCCCACGGGACAGGGCGGAATCAGCCCCAGCATTTT. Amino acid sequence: CSVSHGTGRNQPQHF.

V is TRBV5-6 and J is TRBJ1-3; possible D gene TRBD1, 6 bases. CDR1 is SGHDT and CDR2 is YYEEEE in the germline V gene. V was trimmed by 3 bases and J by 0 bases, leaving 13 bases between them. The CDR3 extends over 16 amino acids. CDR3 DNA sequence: TGTGCCAGCAGCTCATGGGGGACATACTCTGGAAACACCATATATTTT. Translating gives CASSSWGTYSGNTIYF.

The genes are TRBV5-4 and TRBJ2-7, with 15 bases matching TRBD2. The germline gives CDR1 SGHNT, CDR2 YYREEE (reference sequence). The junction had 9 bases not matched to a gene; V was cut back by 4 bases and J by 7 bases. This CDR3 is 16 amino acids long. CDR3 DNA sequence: TGTGCCAGCAGCCAGAGGAGGACTAGCGGGAGGGGAGAGCAGTACTTC. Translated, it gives CASSQRRTSGRGEQYF. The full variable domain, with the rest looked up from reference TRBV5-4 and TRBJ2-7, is ETGVTQSPTHLIKTRGQQVTLRCSSQSGHNTVSWYQQALGQGPQFIFQYYREEENGRGNFPPRFSGLQFPNYSSELNVNALELDDSALYLCASSQRRTSGRGEQYFGPGTRLTVT.

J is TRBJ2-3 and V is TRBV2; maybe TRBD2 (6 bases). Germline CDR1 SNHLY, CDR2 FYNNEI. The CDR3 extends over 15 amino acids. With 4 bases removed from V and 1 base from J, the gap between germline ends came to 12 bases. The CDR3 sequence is CASSGSGSGTDTQYF. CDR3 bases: TGTGCCAGCAGTGGAAGCGGGTCTGGCACAGATACGCAGTATTTT.

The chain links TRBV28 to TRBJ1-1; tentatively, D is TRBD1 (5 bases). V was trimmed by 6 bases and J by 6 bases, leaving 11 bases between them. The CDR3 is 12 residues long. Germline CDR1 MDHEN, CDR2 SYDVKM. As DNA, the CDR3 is TGTGCCAGCAGGGACAAAGGCCCTGAAGCTTTCTTT. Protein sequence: CASRDKGPEAFF.

The CDR3 region has the DNA TGTGCCAGCAGCTGGGGGCCTGCCCTTGGGTACGAGCAGTACTTC. Translating it yields CASSWGPALGYEQYF. The rearrangement uses TRBV5-8 and TRBJ2-7; weak D call: TRBD1 (6 bases). Trimming took off 3 bases at V and 4 bases at J, with 17 bases between the two ends. Germline V CDR1 and CDR2: SGHTS, YDEGEE. The CDR3 runs 15 residues.

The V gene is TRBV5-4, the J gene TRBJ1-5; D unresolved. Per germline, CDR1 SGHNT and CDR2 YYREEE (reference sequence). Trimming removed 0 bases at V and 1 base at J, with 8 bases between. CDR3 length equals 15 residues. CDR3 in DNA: TGTGCCAGCAGCTTGGATGGAGGGAGCAATCAGCCCCAGCATTTT. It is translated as CASSLDGGSNQPQHF.

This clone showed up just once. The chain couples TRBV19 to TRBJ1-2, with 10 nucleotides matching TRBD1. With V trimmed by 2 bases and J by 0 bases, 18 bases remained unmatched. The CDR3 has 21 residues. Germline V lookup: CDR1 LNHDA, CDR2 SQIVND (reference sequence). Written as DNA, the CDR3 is TGTGCCAGTAGTATACTCCGACCGTTCGACAGGGGGCCGTTAGCTAACTATGGCTACACCTTC. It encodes CASSILRPFDRGPLANYGYTF.

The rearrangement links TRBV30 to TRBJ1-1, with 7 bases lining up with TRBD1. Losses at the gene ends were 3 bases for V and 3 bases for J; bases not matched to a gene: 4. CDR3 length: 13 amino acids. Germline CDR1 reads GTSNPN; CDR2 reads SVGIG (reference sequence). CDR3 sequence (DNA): TGTGCCTGGAGACCCGACAGGGACACTGAAGCTTTCTTT. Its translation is CAWRPDRDTEAFF.

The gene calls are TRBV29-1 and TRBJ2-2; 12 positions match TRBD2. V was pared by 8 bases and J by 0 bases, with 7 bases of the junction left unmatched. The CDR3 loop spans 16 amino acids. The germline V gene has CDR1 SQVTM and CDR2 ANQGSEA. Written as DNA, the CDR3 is TGCAGCATCCCCTGGACTAGCGGGACGAACACCGGGGAGCTGTTTTTT. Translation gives CSIPWTSGTNTGELFF.